This TCR beta chain stems from a study of identical twins. Study-wide points: Cross-sectional statistics, not tracking of the same donors, supported the conclusions.

Trimming took off 3 bases at V and 6 bases at J, with 9 bases between the two ends. The germline V gene has CDR1 LNHNV and CDR2 YYDKDF (reference sequence). This CDR3 spans 13 amino acids. TCRdb reprocessed the 5' RACE reads via MiXCR and lists one record per CDR3 protein. This sample has about 530,000 distinct CDR3 sequences, with around 22% found just once. A word on this clonotype: Its antigen remains unknown.

These records were also assigned to another study, of yellow fever vaccine responses in identical twins.

The TCR originated in a woman under 30 in good health. The sequenced material came from CD4+ T cells sorted from blood. The gene calls are TRBV15 and TRBJ2-1, with D uncertain. The CDR3: CATSRSFPNEQFF. CDR3 sequence (DNA): TGTGCCACCAGCAGGTCTTTCCCCAATGAGCAGTTCTTC.